What follows are 16 T cell receptor beta chains derived from one specimen sequenced in a study of blood T cell repertoires in COVID-19. Profiled with immunoSEQ multiplex PCR; TCRdb holds only in-frame clones, not every one. The sample gives roughly 150,000 clones, around 90% of which show up once; under 6% is in the top ten. The source material was peripheral blood. Every receptor here comes from a human donor in a cohort sampled during active COVID-19.

The chain is built from TRBV10-2 and TRBJ2-2; the match to TRBD2 covers 12 bases. Germline CDR1 WSHSY, CDR2 SAAADI. Trimming took 0 bases from V and 3 from J; bases not matched to a gene: 5. The CDR3 extends over 18 amino acids. The CDR3 reads CASSESKGLAGYTGELFF. In nucleotides, the CDR3 is TGCGCCAGCAGTGAGTCGAAAGGACTAGCGGGGTACACCGGGGAGCTGTTTTTT.

Only one count was recorded for this clone. The rearrangement links TRBV28 to TRBJ1-4; 11 nucleotides match TRBD1. The ends lost 5 bases at V and 10 bases at J; junction bases unmatched: 9. The V gene's germline CDR1 is MDHEN and CDR2 SYDVKM. The CDR3 has 15 amino acids. The CDR3: CASSVGTGGLGKLFF. The CDR3 DNA sequence: TGTGCCAGCAGTGTGGGGACAGGGGGATTGGGAAAACTGTTTTTT.

V and J are TRBV7-9 and TRBJ2-3; 15 bases fit TRBD2. Germline V gene lookup returns CDR1 SEHNR and CDR2 FQNEAQ (reference sequence). There are 16 residues in the CDR3. The V and J ends lost 0 bases and 6 bases, in that order; junction bases with no gene match: 1. The CDR3 is CASSLAGTSGRDTQYF. The DNA of the CDR3 is TGTGCCAGCAGCTTAGCCGGGACTAGCGGGAGGGATACGCAGTATTTT.

The genes are TRBV9 and TRBJ2-1; 7 bases match TRBD2. V dropped 6 bases and J dropped 0; count of bases not matched to a gene: 15. Germline CDR1 reads SGDLS; CDR2 reads YYNGEE. There are 18 residues in the CDR3. The DNA for the CDR3 is TGTGCCAGCACTCGTAACTTGGGGCTAGCGGACTCCTACAATGAGCAGTTCTTC. This gives the protein CASTRNLGLADSYNEQFF. Combining the CDR3 with reference TRBV9 and TRBJ2-1 gives the whole variable domain DSGVTQTPKHLITATGQRVTLRCSPRSGDLSVYWYQQSLDQGLQFLIQYYNGEERAKGNILERFSAQQFPDLHSELNLSSLELGDSALYFCASTRNLGLADSYNEQFFGPGTRLTVL.

The chain couples TRBV18 to TRBJ1-4; the match to TRBD1 covers 9 bases. Germline V lookup: CDR1 KGHSH, CDR2 LQKENI. J gave up 8 bases and V 5 bases, and 9 bases lay outside the gene matches. The CDR3 has 15 residues. The DNA for the CDR3 is TGTGCCAGCTCAGCAACAGGGGGCTCAAGGGAAAAACTGTTTTTT. Its translation is CASSATGGSREKLFF.

This chain uses TRBV7-3 with TRBJ2-2, with D perhaps matching TRBD2 (6 bases). The CDR3 is made up of 13 amino acids. The germline V gene has CDR1 SGHTA and CDR2 FQGTGA. Trimming cost V 5 bases and J 6 bases, with 10 bases left between them. CDR3: CASSPGEAGELFF. The CDR3 bases are TGTGCCAGCAGCCCGGGGGAAGCCGGGGAGCTGTTTTTT.

V is TRBV23-1 and J is TRBJ2-7, with TRBD2 matching 12 bases. TRBV23-1 is marked as an open reading frame, function uncertain. The CDR3 extends over 21 amino acids. V lost 4 bases and J lost 2; bases outside the gene matches: 21. CDR3 coding DNA: TGCGCCAGCAGTCGGGACACTCGTGGAGGACTAGCGGGGCCTCGGACCTACGAGCAGTACTTC. Its translation is CASSRDTRGGLAGPRTYEQYF.

V and J are TRBV19 and TRBJ1-5; the match to TRBD1 covers 8 bases. Germline CDR1 is LNHDA and CDR2 is SQIVND (reference sequence). The CDR3 spans 15 residues. With V trimmed by 8 bases and J by 4 bases, 10 bases remained unmatched. The CDR3: CASRDRTGKNQPQHF. CDR3 nucleotides: TGTGCCAGTCGAGATAGGACAGGGAAAAATCAGCCCCAGCATTTT.

The chain recombines TRBV29-1 with TRBJ2-3; D might be TRBD1 (6 bases). The CDR3 sequence is 15 residues long. Germline CDR1 is SQVTM and CDR2 is ANQGSEA. Trimming removed 4 bases from V and 1 base from J, with 15 bases in between. The CDR3 here is CSVGGRQAGTDTQYF. The CDR3, as DNA: TGCAGCGTTGGGGGGCGACAAGCTGGCACAGATACGCAGTATTTT.

The chain uses TRBV6-6 and TRBJ2-2; D may be TRBD1 (5 bases). Looked up from germline, CDR1 is MNHNY and CDR2 is SVGAGI (reference sequence). The CDR3 totals 16 residues. V lost 6 bases and J 7 bases, leaving 21 bases between the germline ends. The CDR3 region has the DNA TGTGCCAGCAGCTACCCCAGGGTAGGGGATAACGGGGAGCTGTTTTTT. It yields the protein CASSYPRVGDNGELFF.

This clone was recorded a few times. This chain connects TRBV28 to TRBJ1-2; 11 bases match TRBD1. V shed 5 bases and J 4 bases; nucleotides not matched to a gene: 6. The germline V gene encodes CDR1 MDHEN and CDR2 SYDVKM. The CDR3 totals 15 residues. This CDR3 is CASSPRTGGIYGYTF. For the CDR3, the DNA is TGTGCCAGCAGTCCGAGGACAGGGGGCATCTATGGCTACACCTTC.

This rearrangement joins TRBV4-1 to TRBJ2-1, with 9 bases aligning to TRBD1. The CDR3 runs 12 residues. Germline loops: CDR1 MGHRA, CDR2 YSYEKL. Trimming took 1 base from V and 16 from J; bases not matched to a gene: 5. The chain's CDR3 is CASSQARDRVFF. The CDR3 DNA reads TGCGCCAGCAGCCAAGCACGGGACAGGGTCTTCTTC.

The rearrangement uses TRBV18 and TRBJ1-1, with D possibly TRBD1 on 6 matching bases. Trimming cost V 6 bases and J 0 bases, with 20 bases left between them. Germline CDR1 KGHSH, CDR2 LQKENI. The CDR3 runs to 17 residues. As DNA, the CDR3 is TGTGCCAGCTCGCCGGGACAAACAGGGAGTATGAACACTGAAGCTTTCTTT. Its translation is CASSPGQTGSMNTEAFF.

Only a few counts were recorded for this clone. The V and J genes are TRBV5-1 and TRBJ2-5; 8 bases fit TRBD2. Germline values: CDR1 SGHRS, CDR2 YFSETQ. CDR3 length: 14 residues. With V trimmed by 4 bases and J by 4 bases, 6 bases remained unmatched. Here the CDR3 reads CASSGGTSGETQYF. DNA for the CDR3: TGCGCCAGCAGCGGGGGGACTAGTGGAGAGACCCAGTACTTC.

This clone is a singleton in its sample. The chain is built from TRBV6-1 and TRBJ1-1; D call uncertain. Germline-derived CDR1 and CDR2 are MNHNS and SASEGT. Trimming removed 1 base at V and 1 base at J, with 4 bases between. The length of the CDR3 is 13 residues. CDR3 loop: CASSEDRNTEAFF. DNA of the CDR3: TGTGCCAGCAGTGAAGACAGGAACACTGAAGCTTTCTTT.

The chain combines TRBV21-1 with TRBJ1-1; TRBD1, the D gene given by the table, was not confirmed from the DNA. TRBV21-1 represents a pseudogene. This CDR3 spans 16 amino acids. CDR3 loop: CASHPRGLPLNTEAFF. CDR3 bases: TGTGCCAGTCACCCCAGGGGGCTTCCATTGAACACTGAAGCTTTCTTT.